The rows below give T cell receptor beta chains drawn from one sample of a study of TIL therapy for anti-PD-1-resistant metastatic lung cancer. Some clones are missing from TCRdb's copy, which holds only in-frame ones; the method was immunoSEQ multiplex PCR. The sample carries roughly 7,000 clones, under 65% recorded once. Sequences were derived from tumor tissue, sampled at baseline. The receptors stem from a person between 30 and 80 years old with non-small cell lung cancer. The CDR3 runs from the conserved cysteine through the conserved F or W. Each record gives: clone size, J gene, V gene, D gene, CDR3 length, CDR3 protein, CDR3 DNA. D genes are given only for firm matches. The size entry is marked missing in some rows and otherwise reads once, few, many or a size class.

clone_size: NA
j_call: TRBJ2-1
v_call: TRBV10-3
d_call: TRBD2
cdr3_length: 15
cdr3_aa: CAIRLAGGLYNEQFF
cdr3_nt: TGTGCCATCAGACTAGCGGGGGGTCTTTACAATGAGCAGTTCTTC

clone_size: NA
j_call: TRBJ1-4
v_call: TRBV30
d_call: NA
cdr3_length: 15
cdr3_aa: CAWSVAMGNNEKLFF
cdr3_nt: TGTGCCTGGAGTGTTGCGATGGGCAATAATGAAAAACTGTTTTTT

clone_size: NA
j_call: TRBJ1-2
v_call: TRBV2
d_call: NA
cdr3_length: 13
cdr3_aa: CASSVRSGYGYTF
cdr3_nt: TGTGCCAGCAGTGTGCGGTCTGGGTATGGCTACACCTTC

clone_size: NA
j_call: TRBJ2-7
v_call: TRBV7-3
d_call: NA
cdr3_length: 13
cdr3_aa: CASSLQDSYEQYF
cdr3_nt: TGTGCCAGCAGCTTACAGGACTCCTACGAGCAGTACTTC

clone_size: few
j_call: TRBJ1-2
v_call: TRBV10-2
d_call: NA
cdr3_length: 15
cdr3_aa: CASSESIWGFYGYTF
cdr3_nt: TGCGCCAGCAGTGAGTCGATTTGGGGATTCTATGGCTACACCTTC

clone_size: NA
j_call: TRBJ1-1
v_call: TRBV9
d_call: NA
cdr3_length: 14
cdr3_aa: CASSVGHQNTEAFF
cdr3_nt: TGTGCCAGCAGCGTAGGGCACCAGAACACTGAAGCTTTCTTT

clone_size: NA
j_call: TRBJ1-1
v_call: TRBV13
d_call: NA
cdr3_length: 16
cdr3_aa: CASSLLFTTGPTEAFF
cdr3_nt: TGTGCCAGCAGCTTATTATTCACTACAGGGCCCACTGAAGCTTTCTTT

clone_size: NA
j_call: TRBJ2-2
v_call: TRBV20-1
d_call: TRBD1
cdr3_length: 11
cdr3_aa: CSAPGGGELFF
cdr3_nt: TGCAGTGCCCCAGGGGGTGGGGAGCTGTTTTTT

clone_size: NA
j_call: TRBJ2-3
v_call: TRBV11-2
d_call: NA
cdr3_length: 13
cdr3_aa: CASSLREFNTQYF
cdr3_nt: TGTGCCAGCAGCTTAAGGGAGTTTAATACGCAGTATTTT

clone_size: NA
j_call: TRBJ2-1
v_call: TRBV20-1
d_call: NA
cdr3_length: 16
cdr3_aa: CSASPLSGSDRNEQFF
cdr3_nt: TGCAGTGCTAGTCCCCTTTCCGGGAGTGATCGGAATGAGCAGTTCTTC

clone_size: NA
j_call: TRBJ1-5
v_call: TRBV7-2
d_call: NA
cdr3_length: 12
cdr3_aa: CASSLADQPQHF
cdr3_nt: TGTGCCAGCAGCTTAGCAGACCAGCCCCAGCATTTT

clone_size: few
j_call: TRBJ1-5
v_call: TRBV9
d_call: NA
cdr3_length: 15
cdr3_aa: CASSPTAYSNQPQHF
cdr3_nt: TGTGCCAGCAGCCCGACAGCCTATAGCAATCAGCCCCAGCATTTT

clone_size: NA
j_call: TRBJ2-3
v_call: TRBV16
d_call: TRBD2
cdr3_length: 18
cdr3_aa: CASSQSREVAGETDTQYF
cdr3_nt: TGTGCCAGCAGCCAATCACGGGAGGTAGCGGGAGAAACAGATACGCAGTATTTT

clone_size: NA
j_call: TRBJ1-1
v_call: TRBV5-1
d_call: NA
cdr3_length: 16
cdr3_aa: CASSLRPGVMDTEAFF
cdr3_nt: TGCGCCAGCAGCTTGAGGCCAGGGGTGATGGACACTGAAGCTTTCTTT

clone_size: few
j_call: TRBJ2-1
v_call: TRBV3-1/TRBV3-2
d_call: NA
cdr3_length: 14
cdr3_aa: CASSQESWTDEQFF
cdr3_nt: TGTGCCAGCAGCCAAGAATCATGGACAGATGAGCAGTTCTTC

clone_size: few
j_call: TRBJ1-1
v_call: TRBV15
d_call: NA
cdr3_length: 14
cdr3_aa: CATSRDQKGTEAFF
cdr3_nt: TGTGCCACCAGCAGAGATCAAAAGGGCACTGAAGCTTTCTTT

clone_size: NA
j_call: TRBJ2-5
v_call: TRBV7-9
d_call: TRBD2
cdr3_length: 18
cdr3_aa: CASSLELAGGPWKETQYF
cdr3_nt: TGTGCCAGCAGCTTAGAACTAGCGGGAGGGCCCTGGAAGGAGACCCAGTACTTC

clone_size: NA
j_call: TRBJ2-3
v_call: TRBV6-5
d_call: NA
cdr3_length: 15
cdr3_aa: CAHSRELRSTDTQYF
cdr3_nt: TGTGCCCACAGCAGGGAGCTCCGTAGCACAGATACGCAGTATTTT

clone_size: few
j_call: TRBJ1-6
v_call: TRBV7-6
d_call: NA
cdr3_length: 12
cdr3_aa: CASSLSNSPLHF
cdr3_nt: TGTGCCAGCAGCTTAAGTAATTCACCCCTCCACTTT

clone_size: NA
j_call: TRBJ1-5
v_call: TRBV27
d_call: NA
cdr3_length: 15
cdr3_aa: CASSLIPRGHGTQHF
cdr3_nt: TGTGCCAGCAGTTTAATCCCCCGGGGGCATGGGACCCAGCATTTT

clone_size: NA
j_call: TRBJ2-5
v_call: TRBV18
d_call: NA
cdr3_length: 16
cdr3_aa: CASSPLKVSDIWTQYF
cdr3_nt: TGTGCCAGCTCACCACTTAAGGTCTCGGACATTTGGACCCAGTACTTC

clone_size: few
j_call: TRBJ1-6
v_call: TRBV5-4
d_call: NA
cdr3_length: 14
cdr3_aa: CASSRPGPNSPLHF
cdr3_nt: TGTGCCAGCAGCCGTCCAGGGCCTAATTCACCCCTCCACTTT

clone_size: NA
j_call: TRBJ2-2
v_call: TRBV2
d_call: NA
cdr3_length: 14
cdr3_aa: CASSEARSTGELFF
cdr3_nt: TGTGCCAGCAGTGAAGCGCGGTCGACCGGGGAGCTGTTTTTT

clone_size: NA
j_call: TRBJ1-1
v_call: TRBV5-4
d_call: NA
cdr3_length: 13
cdr3_aa: CASSLKGGTEAFF
cdr3_nt: TGTGCCAGCAGCTTAAAGGGGGGCACTGAAGCTTTCTTT

clone_size: NA
j_call: TRBJ2-3
v_call: TRBV7-2
d_call: TRBD2
cdr3_length: 16
cdr3_aa: CASSLVRLAGGDTQYF
cdr3_nt: TGTGCCAGCAGCTTAGTGCGTCTAGCGGGAGGTGATACGCAGTATTTT

clone_size: NA
j_call: TRBJ1-2
v_call: TRBV7-2
d_call: NA
cdr3_length: 13
cdr3_aa: CASSSRPGYGYTF
cdr3_nt: TGTGCCAGCAGCTCCCGTCCCGGCTATGGCTACACCTTC

clone_size: NA
j_call: TRBJ2-7
v_call: TRBV7-8
d_call: NA
cdr3_length: 14
cdr3_aa: CASSLGGPSYEQYF
cdr3_nt: TGTGCCAGCAGCTTAGGTGGCCCCTCCTACGAGCAGTACTTC

clone_size: NA
j_call: TRBJ1-1
v_call: TRBV15
d_call: NA
cdr3_length: 16
cdr3_aa: CATSSREGSLGSEAFF
cdr3_nt: TGTGCCACCAGCAGCCGGGAGGGAAGCCTCGGTTCTGAAGCTTTCTTT

clone_size: NA
j_call: TRBJ2-2
v_call: TRBV11-3
d_call: TRBD1
cdr3_length: 13
cdr3_aa: CASQGASTGELFF
cdr3_nt: TGTGCCAGCCAGGGGGCGAGCACCGGGGAGCTGTTTTTT

clone_size: few
j_call: TRBJ2-1
v_call: TRBV14
d_call: TRBD2
cdr3_length: 18
cdr3_aa: CASSQELRTSGRNNEQFF
cdr3_nt: TGTGCCAGCAGCCAAGAACTTAGGACTAGCGGGAGGAACAATGAGCAGTTCTTC

clone_size: NA
j_call: TRBJ2-1
v_call: TRBV11-3
d_call: TRBD2
cdr3_length: 14
cdr3_aa: CASSLEAGRGEQFF
cdr3_nt: TGTGCCAGCAGCTTAGAGGCGGGGCGGGGGGAGCAGTTCTTC

clone_size: few
j_call: TRBJ1-3
v_call: TRBV19
d_call: NA
cdr3_length: 15
cdr3_aa: CASSSRTYSGNTIYF
cdr3_nt: TGTGCCAGTAGTTCCAGGACTTACTCTGGAAACACCATATATTTT

clone_size: NA
j_call: TRBJ2-7
v_call: TRBV3-1/TRBV3-2
d_call: NA
cdr3_length: 17
cdr3_aa: CASSQSVRLALSYEQYF
cdr3_nt: TGTGCCAGCAGCCAAAGTGTGCGCCTAGCGCTCTCCTACGAGCAGTACTTC

clone_size: NA
j_call: TRBJ2-2
v_call: TRBV5-1
d_call: TRBD1
cdr3_length: 16
cdr3_aa: CASSSWTGGNTGELFF
cdr3_nt: TGCGCCAGCAGCTCATGGACAGGTGGCAACACCGGGGAGCTGTTTTTT

clone_size: NA
j_call: TRBJ2-7
v_call: TRBV3-1/TRBV3-2
d_call: TRBD2
cdr3_length: 16
cdr3_aa: CASSHYTSGRVYEQYF
cdr3_nt: TGTGCCAGCAGCCATTATACTAGCGGGAGGGTCTACGAGCAGTACTTC

clone_size: large
j_call: TRBJ1-5
v_call: TRBV7-9
d_call: NA
cdr3_length: 14
cdr3_aa: CASSLGDGPTPQHF
cdr3_nt: TGTGCCAGCAGCTTAGGGGACGGCCCTACGCCCCAGCATTTT

clone_size: NA
j_call: TRBJ2-7
v_call: TRBV5-5
d_call: NA
cdr3_length: 14
cdr3_aa: CASSLILAAYEQYF
cdr3_nt: TGTGCCAGCAGCTTAATACTAGCAGCATACGAGCAGTACTTC

clone_size: NA
j_call: TRBJ1-2
v_call: TRBV18
d_call: TRBD1
cdr3_length: 13
cdr3_aa: CASSPDREHGYTF
cdr3_nt: TGTGCCAGCTCCCCAGACAGGGAACATGGCTACACCTTC

clone_size: NA
j_call: TRBJ1-2
v_call: TRBV7-8
d_call: TRBD1
cdr3_length: 14
cdr3_aa: CASSLRDSAYGYTF
cdr3_nt: TGTGCCAGCAGCCTCCGGGACAGCGCCTATGGCTACACCTTC

clone_size: medium-sized
j_call: TRBJ2-3
v_call: TRBV18
d_call: NA
cdr3_length: 12
cdr3_aa: CASSPYSDTQYF
cdr3_nt: TGTGCCAGCTCACCATACTCAGATACGCAGTATTTT

clone_size: NA
j_call: TRBJ2-7
v_call: TRBV2
d_call: TRBD1
cdr3_length: 13
cdr3_aa: CASNVQGAYEQYF
cdr3_nt: TGTGCCAGCAATGTACAGGGGGCCTACGAGCAGTACTTC

clone_size: NA
j_call: TRBJ2-2
v_call: TRBV5-1
d_call: NA
cdr3_length: 14
cdr3_aa: CASSLGYVGSELFF
cdr3_nt: TGCGCCAGCAGCTTGGGGTACGTGGGGTCGGAGCTGTTTTTT

clone_size: NA
j_call: TRBJ2-5
v_call: TRBV5-1
d_call: NA
cdr3_length: 17
cdr3_aa: CASSSQLRTDGIETQYF
cdr3_nt: TGCGCCAGCAGCTCCCAACTTCGAACCGACGGGATAGAGACCCAGTACTTC

clone_size: NA
j_call: TRBJ2-1
v_call: TRBV6-2/TRBV6-3
d_call: TRBD2
cdr3_length: 13
cdr3_aa: CASSYGPGGSGFF
cdr3_nt: TGTGCCAGCAGTTACGGCCCGGGAGGGTCGGGGTTCTTC

clone_size: NA
j_call: TRBJ1-1
v_call: TRBV2
d_call: TRBD1
cdr3_length: 15
cdr3_aa: CASSGGQGANTEAFF
cdr3_nt: TGTGCCAGCAGTGGGGGACAGGGGGCGAACACTGAAGCTTTCTTT

clone_size: NA
j_call: TRBJ1-2
v_call: TRBV19
d_call: TRBD1
cdr3_length: 15
cdr3_aa: CASSPRTGVDYGYTF
cdr3_nt: TGTGCCAGTAGTCCCCGGACAGGGGTCGACTATGGCTACACCTTC

clone_size: few
j_call: TRBJ2-1
v_call: TRBV6-1
d_call: NA
cdr3_length: 15
cdr3_aa: CASSDGSGSYNEQFF
cdr3_nt: TGTGCCAGCAGTGACGGCTCGGGTTCCTACAATGAGCAGTTCTTC

clone_size: few
j_call: TRBJ2-5
v_call: TRBV19
d_call: NA
cdr3_length: 12
cdr3_aa: CASLGNAGTQYF
cdr3_nt: TGTGCCAGCCTCGGCAACGCAGGGACCCAGTACTTC

clone_size: NA
j_call: TRBJ2-6
v_call: TRBV24-1
d_call: TRBD1
cdr3_length: 16
cdr3_aa: CATAGQGISGANVLTF
cdr3_nt: TGTGCCACCGCCGGACAGGGGATCTCTGGGGCCAACGTCCTGACTTTC

clone_size: NA
j_call: TRBJ2-1
v_call: TRBV29-1
d_call: NA
cdr3_length: 17
cdr3_aa: CSVTGPLAGLNYNEQFF
cdr3_nt: TGCAGCGTTACGGGACCATTAGCTGGATTGAACTACAATGAGCAGTTCTTC